A selection of T cell receptor beta chains follows, all from one sample in a study of T cell responses to AZD1222 COVID-19 vaccine. The method was immunoSEQ multiplex PCR; TCRdb's version includes in-frame clones alone and lacks a portion of them. This sample has 95,000 to 150,000 clones, with approximately 83% found just once. The source material was peripheral blood, sampled on day 0 of AZD1222 vaccination. Receptors were obtained from an adult in good health. Both conserved end residues are part of each CDR3. Fields, in order: CDR3 length, D gene, V gene, clone size, J gene, CDR3 protein, CDR3 DNA. A D gene is named only where the DNA matches it firmly. Clone sizes are given selectively: once, few, many, or a class where the clone is expanded.

>13|NA|TRBV6-5|NA|TRBJ1-2
CASSRQSTYGYTF
TGTGCCAGCAGTCGACAGTCGACTTACGGCTACACCTTC
>16|TRBD1|TRBV28|NA|TRBJ1-1
CASSPPGAGGGTEAFF
TGTGCCAGCAGTCCCCCGGGGGCAGGGGGCGGGACTGAAGCTTTCTTT
>15|NA|TRBV28|NA|TRBJ1-2
CASSLPGRTLGGYTF
TGTGCCAGCAGTTTGCCTGGACGGACGTTAGGTGGCTACACCTTC
>21|TRBD2|TRBV5-1|NA|TRBJ2-7
CASSPRDRGTSGRVFSYEQYF
TGCGCCAGCAGCCCCCGGGACAGGGGGACTAGCGGGAGGGTTTTCTCCTACGAGCAGTACTTC
>16|NA|TRBV5-1|NA|TRBJ2-1
CASSLGLLVGYNEQFF
TGCGCCAGCAGCTTGGGCCTACTAGTCGGGTACAATGAGCAGTTCTTC
>13|TRBD1|TRBV6-5|NA|TRBJ2-7
CASIEHRGYEQYF
TGTGCCAGCATAGAGCACAGGGGCTACGAGCAGTACTTC
>10|NA|TRBV19|NA|TRBJ1-5
CATGSQPQHF
TGTGCCACGGGAAGTCAGCCCCAGCATTTT
>17|NA|TRBV21-1|NA|TRBJ1-5
CASSKDEGRRSNQPQHF
TGTGCCAGCAGCAAAGATGAGGGTCGTCGGTCCAATCAGCCCCAGCATTTT
>13|NA|TRBV5-6|NA|TRBJ1-2
CASSLDQNYGYTF
TGTGCCAGCAGCTTAGACCAGAACTATGGCTACACCTTC
>11|NA|TRBV12-3/TRBV12-4|NA|TRBJ1-2
CASTRAYGYTF
TGTGCCAGCACCAGGGCCTATGGCTACACCTTC
>17|NA|TRBV10-3|NA|TRBJ1-2
CAISPTRGSGGSYGYTF
TGTGCCATCAGCCCTACACGGGGCTCAGGTGGTAGCTATGGCTACACCTTC
>14|NA|TRBV2|once|TRBJ1-2
CASSPGGGFYGYTF
TGTGCCAGCAGCCCCGGTGGGGGTTTCTATGGCTACACCTTC
>15|TRBD2|TRBV5-4|NA|TRBJ2-3
CASSLGTSGTDTQYF
TGTGCCAGCAGCTTGGGGACTAGCGGCACAGATACGCAGTATTTT
>16|NA|TRBV18|NA|TRBJ2-2
CASSPRTAKGAGELFF
TGTGCCAGCTCACCTCGAACAGCTAAAGGGGCGGGGGAGCTGTTTTTT
>15|NA|TRBV6-6|NA|TRBJ2-2
CASSYGFRSGGELFF
TGTGCCAGCAGTTACGGCTTTAGGTCGGGCGGGGAGCTGTTTTTT
>12|NA|TRBV18|NA|TRBJ2-3
CASSPSTDTQYF
TGTGCCAGCTCACCGAGCACAGATACGCAGTATTTT
>15|NA|TRBV6-4|NA|TRBJ1-6
CASSDSGQRNSPLHF
TGTGCCAGCAGTGACAGTGGACAGAGAAATTCACCCCTCCACTTT
>16|TRBD2|TRBV5-1|few|TRBJ2-7
CASSPGLAGGSDEQYF
TGCGCCAGCAGCCCAGGACTAGCGGGAGGGTCCGACGAGCAGTACTTC
>14|NA|TRBV9|few|TRBJ1-1
CASSEGRANTEAFF
TGTGCCAGCAGCGAAGGCCGGGCGAACACTGAAGCTTTCTTT
>16|TRBD1|TRBV3-1/TRBV3-2|NA|TRBJ1-2
CASSQVGTGSNYGYTF
TGTGCCAGCAGCCAAGTGGGGACAGGCTCTAACTATGGCTACACCTTC
>15|TRBD1|TRBV19|NA|TRBJ2-1
CASTPGPGGHDEQFF
TGTGCCAGTACCCCGGGTCCAGGGGGCCACGATGAGCAGTTCTTC
>13|NA|TRBV18|NA|TRBJ1-1
CASSRSANTEAFF
TGTGCCAGCTCACGGTCAGCTAACACTGAAGCTTTCTTT
>13|NA|TRBV5-8|NA|TRBJ1-1
CASSPTPPTEAFF
TGTGCCAGCAGCCCTACCCCGCCGACTGAAGCTTTCTTT
>15|NA|TRBV10-2|NA|TRBJ1-1
CASSDVSLGGTEAFF
TGCGCCAGCAGTGATGTTTCTCTTGGGGGCACTGAAGCTTTCTTT
>15|TRBD2|TRBV2|NA|TRBJ2-1
CASRRLAGVDNEQFF
TGTGCCAGCAGGAGACTAGCGGGGGTCGACAATGAGCAGTTCTTC
>17|NA|TRBV7-2|NA|TRBJ2-3
CASSLEMASLSTDTQYF
TGTGCCAGCAGCTTAGAAATGGCTAGCCTTAGCACAGATACGCAGTATTTT
>16|TRBD2|TRBV13|NA|TRBJ2-7
CASSSSAREAGYEQYF
TGTGCCAGCAGCTCTTCAGCGCGGGAGGCCGGGTACGAGCAGTACTTC
>13|NA|TRBV10-3|NA|TRBJ2-3
CAIRAGVVDTQYF
TGTGCCATCAGAGCAGGGGTTGTGGATACGCAGTATTTT
>14|NA|TRBV30|NA|TRBJ1-2
CAWGAEGWDYGYTF
TGTGCCTGGGGTGCCGAAGGATGGGACTATGGCTACACCTTC
>13|NA|TRBV6-6|NA|TRBJ1-5
CATTDIQHQPQHF
TGTGCCACCACGGACATACAACATCAGCCCCAGCATTTT
>17|TRBD2|TRBV3-1/TRBV3-2|NA|TRBJ2-3
CASSQTGLAGSTDTQYF
TGTGCCAGCAGCCAAACCGGACTAGCGGGAAGCACAGATACGCAGTATTTT
>14|NA|TRBV28|NA|TRBJ1-4
CASSLYSGTEKLFF
TGTGCCAGCAGTTTATATTCTGGAACAGAAAAACTGTTTTTT
>13|TRBD2|TRBV6-2/TRBV6-3|once|TRBJ2-1
CASSLAGGGEQFF
TGTGCCAGCAGTCTAGCGGGAGGAGGTGAGCAGTTCTTC
>18|TRBD2|TRBV24-1|NA|TRBJ2-1
CATSDGLAGGSSYNEQFF
TGTGCCACCAGTGATGGGCTAGCGGGAGGGAGCTCCTACAATGAGCAGTTCTTC
>17|NA|TRBV7-2|NA|TRBJ2-6
CASSLRPPRSGANVLTF
TGTGCCAGCAGCTTAAGGCCCCCGCGCTCTGGGGCCAACGTCCTGACTTTC
>16|NA|TRBV3-1/TRBV3-2|NA|TRBJ1-4
CASSPVHRAGGEKLFF
TGTGCCAGCAGCCCGGTCCACAGGGCGGGGGGTGAAAAACTGTTTTTT
>13|TRBD1|TRBV27|NA|TRBJ2-5
CASNHGQGETQYF
TGTGCCAGCAATCACGGACAGGGAGAGACCCAGTACTTC